These 18 T cell receptor beta chains share one sample of origin, sequenced in a study of PD-1 blockade in mismatch repair-deficient tumors. Assay: immunoSEQ multiplex PCR; the TCRdb copy retains only in-frame clones and omits some. The sample has some 120,000 clones, 65% to 80% seen once. The input for sequencing was peripheral blood, taken 60 weeks after starting pembrolizumab. These TCRs come from an adult with mismatch repair-deficient cancer.

The chain links TRBV7-8 to TRBJ2-7, with 7 positions matching TRBD1. Losses at the gene ends were 3 bases for V and 1 base for J; bases not matched to a gene: 6. Looked up from germline, CDR1 is SGHVS and CDR2 is FQNEAQ. The CDR3 is 15 residues long. In nucleotides, the CDR3 is TGTGCCAGCAGCTTTCGGACAGGCTTTTCCTACGAGCAGTACTTC. It encodes CASSFRTGFSYEQYF.

The chain joins TRBV28 to TRBJ2-2; D not resolved. The CDR3 is made up of 12 amino acids. CDR1 is MDHEN, CDR2 SYDVKM, per germline. Trimming left V 5 bases short and J 4 bases short, with 5 bases between. In nucleotides, the CDR3 is TGTGCCAGCAGTAAGGTCACCGGGGAGCTGTTTTTT. Translating gives CASSKVTGELFF.

The CDR3 is CASSNTDTQYF. CDR3 coding DNA: TGTGCCAGTAGTAACACAGATACGCAGTATTTT. The chain has TRBV19 and TRBJ2-3, with D uncertain. Germline CDR1 and CDR2: LNHDA and SQIVND (reference sequence). The CDR3 spans 11 residues. V lost 4 bases, J lost 2 bases, and 1 base lay in between.

This chain links TRBV5-1 with TRBJ2-7; D not resolved. Trimming took 3 bases from V and 5 from J, leaving 18 bases between them. The CDR3 spans 15 residues. The germline gives CDR1 SGHRS, CDR2 YFSETQ. This CDR3 is CASSWGFLTDDEQYF. CDR3 bases: TGCGCCAGCAGCTGGGGATTCCTCACCGACGACGAGCAGTACTTC.

The rearrangement links TRBV7-6 to TRBJ1-4; 9 positions match TRBD1. V was clipped by 5 bases and J by 8 bases; unmatched bases: 6. This CDR3 has 14 residues. In germline, CDR1 is SGHVS, CDR2 FNYEAQ. CDR3 region: CASSVQGAREKLFF. In DNA form, the CDR3 reads TGTGCCAGCAGCGTACAGGGGGCGAGAGAAAAACTGTTTTTT.

Comment on this clone: Other DNA variants within this sample encode the same CDR3. V is TRBV29-1 and J is TRBJ2-5, with D perhaps matching TRBD2 (5 bases). The V and J ends lost 6 bases and 5 bases respectively, with 13 bases between them. CDR1 and CDR2 (germline): SQVTM, ANQGSEA. This CDR3 is built from 12 residues. The CDR3 loop reads CSVGPRGETQYF. For the CDR3, the DNA is TGCAGCGTCGGGCCCCGAGGGGAGACCCAGTACTTC.

This chain joins TRBV30 and TRBJ2-3; 9 bases are shared with TRBD2. Germline trimming cut 3 bases from V and 5 bases from J; bases unmatched to any gene: 12. Germline CDR1 GTSNPN, CDR2 SVGIG (reference sequence). There are 16 residues in the CDR3. The chain's CDR3 is CAWSQTSGFRVDTQYF. The CDR3 DNA is TGTGCCTGGAGCCAGACTAGCGGTTTCAGAGTAGATACGCAGTATTTT. The entire variable domain, with the rest obtained from reference TRBV30 and TRBJ2-3, is as follows: SQTIHQWPATLVQPVGSPLSLECTVEGTSNPNLYWYRQAAGRGLQLLFYSVGIGQISSEVPQNLSASRPQDRQFILSSKKLLLSDSGFYLCAWSQTSGFRVDTQYFGPGTRLTVL.

V is TRBV6-5 and J is TRBJ1-1; TRBD1 aligns across 7 bases. There are 14 residues in the CDR3. Germline V CDR1 and CDR2: MNHEY, SVGAGI. V lost 7 bases and J lost 4; bases outside the gene matches: 9. The CDR3 DNA reads as TGTGCCAGCACTCCCCCAGGGGGGGGCACTGAAGCTTTCTTT. It codes for CASTPPGGGTEAFF.

The rearrangement uses TRBV27 and TRBJ2-7; 7 bases fit TRBD1. This CDR3 contains 18 residues. The germline V gene encodes CDR1 MNHEY and CDR2 SMNVEV (reference sequence). V lost 2 bases, J lost 3 bases, and 16 bases stayed unmatched. CDR3 sequence reads: CASSLASRGNALLYEQYF. The CDR3 nucleotides read TGTGCCAGCAGTTTAGCGAGCAGGGGGAACGCCCTCCTCTACGAGCAGTACTTC.

The chain joins TRBV10-1 to TRBJ2-1; 9 nucleotides agree with TRBD2. V trimming: 4 bases; J trimming: 5 bases; junction bases outside the gene matches: 6. The germline V gene has CDR1 WNHNN and CDR2 SYGVQD (reference sequence). The CDR3 length is 15 residues. CDR3 DNA: TGCGCCAGCAGTGCCGCTAGCGGGGATAACAATGAGCAGTTCTTC. Translating gives CASSAASGDNNEQFF.

This clone was observed a single time. The chain uses TRBV9 and TRBJ2-1, with 7 bases matching TRBD1. Germline assignment: CDR1 SGDLS and CDR2 YYNGEE. V shed 3 bases, J shed 8 bases, and the junction held 11 bases outside the gene matches. The CDR3 is 15 amino acids. CDR3 in amino acids: CASSDRGQVGDEQFF. The CDR3 DNA is TGTGCCAGCAGCGACAGGGGCCAGGTAGGGGATGAGCAGTTCTTC. The full variable domain, with the rest looked up from reference TRBV9 and TRBJ2-1, is DSGVTQTPKHLITATGQRVTLRCSPRSGDLSVYWYQQSLDQGLQFLIQYYNGEERAKGNILERFSAQQFPDLHSELNLSSLELGDSALYFCASSDRGQVGDEQFFGPGTRLTVL.

The gene calls are TRBV9 and TRBJ2-7, with D possibly called TRBD1 or TRBD2 (5 bases each). V lost 0 bases to trimming and J lost 3 bases, with 10 bases between them. The CDR3 sequence is 14 residues long. Germline V lookup: CDR1 SGDLS, CDR2 YYNGEE. CDR3 bases: TGTGCCAGCAGCGTAGCTTGGGGGTTCTACGAGCAGTACTTC. The encoded protein is CASSVAWGFYEQYF.

V is TRBV4-2 and J is TRBJ2-1, with 10 nucleotides matching TRBD2. V lost 1 base, J lost 11 bases, and 14 bases stayed unmatched. The length of the CDR3 is 17 residues. In germline, CDR1 is LGHNA, CDR2 YNFKEQ. The CDR3 bases are TGTGCCAGCAGCCAAGCTCGACCTAGCGGGAGTGTCATCAAGCAGTTCTTC. Amino acids: CASSQARPSGSVIKQFF.

This sequence joins TRBV18 and TRBJ2-4; 7 bases agree with TRBD2. V shed 3 bases and J 4 bases; nucleotides not matched to a gene: 0. The CDR3 loop spans 13 amino acids. In germline, CDR1 is KGHSH, CDR2 LQKENI. The CDR3 here is CASSPGGKNIQYF. DNA for the CDR3: TGTGCCAGCTCACCCGGGGGGAAAAACATTCAGTACTTC.

The rearrangement joins TRBV30 to TRBJ2-1; D uncertain. CDR1 and CDR2 (germline): GTSNPN, SVGIG (reference sequence). CDR3 length: 15 residues. Trimming shortened V by 0 bases and J by 0 bases, and 9 bases separated the two germline ends. CDR3 in DNA: TGTGCCTGGAGTGTACCGAGTTCCTCCTACAATGAGCAGTTCTTC. It specifies CAWSVPSSSYNEQFF.

V is TRBV18 and J is TRBJ1-2; possible D gene TRBD1, 6 bases. The CDR3 spans 14 residues. Between the trimmed V and J ends, which lost 5 bases and 8 bases, there was a span of 18 bases. CDR1 is KGHSH and CDR2 is LQKENI in the germline V gene. The chain's CDR3 is CASSSTGTDSGYTF. CDR3 bases: TGTGCCAGCTCATCAACCGGGACGGACAGCGGCTACACCTTC.

The V gene is TRBV6-5, the J gene TRBJ2-7, with no clear D. The CDR3 contains 14 residues. V was trimmed by 6 bases and J by 4 bases, leaving 16 bases between them. Germline-derived CDR1 and CDR2 are MNHEY and SVGAGI. CDR3 DNA sequence: TGTGCCAGCAGCCCTACCCTCGACACGTACGAGCAGTACTTC. It codes for CASSPTLDTYEQYF.

The chain recombines TRBV29-1 with TRBJ2-1; perhaps TRBD1 as D (6 bases). Germline CDR1 reads SQVTM; CDR2 reads ANQGSEA. V lost 4 bases, J lost 6 bases, and 7 bases lay in between. The CDR3 loop spans 11 amino acids. CDR3 amino acids: CSVARGNEQFF. In DNA form, the CDR3 reads TGCAGCGTTGCCAGGGGCAATGAGCAGTTCTTC.